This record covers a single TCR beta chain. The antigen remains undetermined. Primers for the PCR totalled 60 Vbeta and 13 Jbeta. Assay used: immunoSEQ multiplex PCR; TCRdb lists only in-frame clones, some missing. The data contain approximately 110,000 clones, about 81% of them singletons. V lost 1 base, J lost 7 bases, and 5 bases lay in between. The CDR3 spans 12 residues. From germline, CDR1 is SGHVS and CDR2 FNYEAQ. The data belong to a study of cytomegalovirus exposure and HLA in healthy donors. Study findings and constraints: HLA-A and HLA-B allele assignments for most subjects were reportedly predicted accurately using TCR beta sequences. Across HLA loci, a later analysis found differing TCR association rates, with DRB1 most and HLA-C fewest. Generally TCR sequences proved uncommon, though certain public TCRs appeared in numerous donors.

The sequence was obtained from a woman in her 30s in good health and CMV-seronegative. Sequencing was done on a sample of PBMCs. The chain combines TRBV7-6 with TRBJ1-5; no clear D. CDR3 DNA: TGTGCCAGCAGCTTAGGAGGGCAGCCCCAGCATTTT. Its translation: CASSLGGQPQHF.